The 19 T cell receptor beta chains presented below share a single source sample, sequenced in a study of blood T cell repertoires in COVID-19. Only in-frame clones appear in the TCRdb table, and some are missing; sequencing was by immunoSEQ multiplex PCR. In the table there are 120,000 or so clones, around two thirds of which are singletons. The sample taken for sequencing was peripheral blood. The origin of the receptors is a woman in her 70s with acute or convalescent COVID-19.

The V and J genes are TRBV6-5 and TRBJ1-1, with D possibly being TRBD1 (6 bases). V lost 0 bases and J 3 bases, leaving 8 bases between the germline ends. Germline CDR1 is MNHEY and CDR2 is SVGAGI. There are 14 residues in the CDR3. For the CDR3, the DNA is TGTGCCAGCAGTTACTCTTACAGGGACACTGAAGCTTTCTTT. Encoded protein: CASSYSYRDTEAFF.

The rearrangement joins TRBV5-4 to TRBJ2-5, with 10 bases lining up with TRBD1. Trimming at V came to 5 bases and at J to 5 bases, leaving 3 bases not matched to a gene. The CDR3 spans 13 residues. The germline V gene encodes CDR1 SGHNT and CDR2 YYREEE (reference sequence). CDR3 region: CASRGTGEETQYF. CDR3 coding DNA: TGTGCCAGCAGGGGGACAGGGGAGGAGACCCAGTACTTC.

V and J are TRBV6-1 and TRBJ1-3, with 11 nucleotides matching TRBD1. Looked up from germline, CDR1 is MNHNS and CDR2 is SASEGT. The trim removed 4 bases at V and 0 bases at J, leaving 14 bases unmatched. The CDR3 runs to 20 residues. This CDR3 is CASSAPGQGVIGISGNTIYF. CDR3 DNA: TGTGCCAGCAGTGCACCGGGACAGGGGGTTATCGGAATCTCTGGAAACACCATATATTTT.

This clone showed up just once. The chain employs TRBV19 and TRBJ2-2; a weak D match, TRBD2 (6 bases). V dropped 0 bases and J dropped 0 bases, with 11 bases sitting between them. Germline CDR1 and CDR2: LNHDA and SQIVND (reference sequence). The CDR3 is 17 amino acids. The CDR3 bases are TGTGCCAGTAGTATAGATCTGGCTAGCGCGAACACCGGGGAGCTGTTTTTT. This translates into CASSIDLASANTGELFF.

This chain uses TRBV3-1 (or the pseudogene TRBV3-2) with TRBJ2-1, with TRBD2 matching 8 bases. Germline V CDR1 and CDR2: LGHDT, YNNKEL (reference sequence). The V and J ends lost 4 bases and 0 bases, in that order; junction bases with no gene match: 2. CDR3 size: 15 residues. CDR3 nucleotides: TGTGCCAGCAGCCGGACTAGCATCTCCTACAATGAGCAGTTCTTC. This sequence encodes CASSRTSISYNEQFF.

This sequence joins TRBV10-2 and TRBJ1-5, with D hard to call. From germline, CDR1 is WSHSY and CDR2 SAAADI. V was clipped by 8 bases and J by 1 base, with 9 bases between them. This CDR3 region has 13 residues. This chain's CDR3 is CASRERSNQPQHF. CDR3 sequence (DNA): TGCGCCAGCCGGGAGAGGAGCAATCAGCCCCAGCATTTT.

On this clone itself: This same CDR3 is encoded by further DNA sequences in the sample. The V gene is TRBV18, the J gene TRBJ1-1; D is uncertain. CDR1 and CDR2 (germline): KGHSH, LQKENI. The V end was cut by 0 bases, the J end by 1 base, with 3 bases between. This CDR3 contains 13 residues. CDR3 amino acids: CASSPPGNTEAFF. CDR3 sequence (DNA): TGTGCCAGCTCACCACCCGGGAACACTGAAGCTTTCTTT.

The CDR3 DNA is TGTGCCAGCAGCCAGTCGACGGGGAGGACTGAAGCTTTCTTT. Its translation: CASSQSTGRTEAFF. The V gene is TRBV4-2, the J gene TRBJ1-1, with D uncertain. The CDR3 is 14 residues long. V shed 3 bases and J shed 5 bases, with 13 bases lying between them. Per germline, CDR1 LGHNA and CDR2 YNFKEQ.

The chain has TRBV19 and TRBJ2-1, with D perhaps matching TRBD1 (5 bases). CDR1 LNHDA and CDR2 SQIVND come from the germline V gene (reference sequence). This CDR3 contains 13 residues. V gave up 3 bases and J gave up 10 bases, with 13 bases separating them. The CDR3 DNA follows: TGTGCCAGTAGTATTGGAAGGGGTTTAGAGCAGTTCTTC. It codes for CASSIGRGLEQFF.

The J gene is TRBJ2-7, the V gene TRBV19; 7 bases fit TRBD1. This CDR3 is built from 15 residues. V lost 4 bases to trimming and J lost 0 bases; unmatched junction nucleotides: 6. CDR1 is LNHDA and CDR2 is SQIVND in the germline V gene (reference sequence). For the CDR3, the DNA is TGTGCCAGTAGTAAAACAGGGGCCAGCTCCTACGAGCAGTACTTC. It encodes CASSKTGASSYEQYF.

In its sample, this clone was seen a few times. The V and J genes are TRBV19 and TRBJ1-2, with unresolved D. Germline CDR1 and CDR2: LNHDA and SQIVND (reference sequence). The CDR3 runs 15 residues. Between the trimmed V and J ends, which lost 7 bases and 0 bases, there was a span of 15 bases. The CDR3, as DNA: TGTGCCAGTACCACAGTTACGGCAGCTAACTATGGCTACACCTTC. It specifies CASTTVTAANYGYTF.

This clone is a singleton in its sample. CDR3 bases: TGTGCCTGGGAGGACGTGGGGGCCGGGGAGCTGTTTTTT. This gives the protein CAWEDVGAGELFF. This chain uses TRBV30 with TRBJ1-3; D is tentatively TRBD1 or TRBD2 (5 bases each). The end of the DNA aligns better with TRBJ2-2, so the J call may be wrong. Germline CDR1 GTSNPN, CDR2 SVGIG (reference sequence). The CDR3 length is 13 residues.

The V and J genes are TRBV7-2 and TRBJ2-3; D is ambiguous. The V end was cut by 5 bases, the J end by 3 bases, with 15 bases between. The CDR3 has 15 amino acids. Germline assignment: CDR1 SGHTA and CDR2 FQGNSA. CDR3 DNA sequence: TGTGCCAGCAGCCAGTACGAAGTTTGGACAGATACGCAGTATTTT. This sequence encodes CASSQYEVWTDTQYF.

In DNA form, the CDR3 reads TGTGCCAGCCACAGGGCCTTAGGGACCTATAATTCACCCCTCCACTTT. Translating it yields CASHRALGTYNSPLHF. This chain links TRBV27 with TRBJ1-6; tentatively, D is TRBD1 (6 bases). The V and J ends lost 8 bases and 2 bases respectively, with 16 bases between them. The CDR3 covers 16 residues. The germline V gene has CDR1 MNHEY and CDR2 SMNVEV (reference sequence).

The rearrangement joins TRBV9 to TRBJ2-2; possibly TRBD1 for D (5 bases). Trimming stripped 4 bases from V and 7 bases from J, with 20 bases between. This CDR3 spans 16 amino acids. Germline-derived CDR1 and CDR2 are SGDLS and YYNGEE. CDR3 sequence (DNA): TGTGCCAGCAGCCCAAAAGGATATGACAGTCGCGGGGAGCTGTTTTTT. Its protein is CASSPKGYDSRGELFF. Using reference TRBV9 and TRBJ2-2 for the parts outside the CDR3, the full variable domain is DSGVTQTPKHLITATGQRVTLRCSPRSGDLSVYWYQQSLDQGLQFLIQYYNGEERAKGNILERFSAQQFPDLHSELNLSSLELGDSALYFCASSPKGYDSRGELFFGEGSRLTVL.

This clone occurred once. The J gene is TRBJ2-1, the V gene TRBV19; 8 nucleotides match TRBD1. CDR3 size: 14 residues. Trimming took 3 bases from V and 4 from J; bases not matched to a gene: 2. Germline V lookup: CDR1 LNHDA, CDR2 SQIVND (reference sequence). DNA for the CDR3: TGTGCCAGTAGTATTGACAGGGGTTACAATGAGCAGTTCTTC. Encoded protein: CASSIDRGYNEQFF.

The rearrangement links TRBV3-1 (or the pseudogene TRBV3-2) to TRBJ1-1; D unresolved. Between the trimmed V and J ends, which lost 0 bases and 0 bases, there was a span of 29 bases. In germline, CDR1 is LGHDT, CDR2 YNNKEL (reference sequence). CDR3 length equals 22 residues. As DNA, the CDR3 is TGTGCCAGCAGCCAAGAGGGCCCGTCCCAGGTCGAGGGCTGGGAGCTGAACACTGAAGCTTTCTTT. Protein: CASSQEGPSQVEGWELNTEAFF.

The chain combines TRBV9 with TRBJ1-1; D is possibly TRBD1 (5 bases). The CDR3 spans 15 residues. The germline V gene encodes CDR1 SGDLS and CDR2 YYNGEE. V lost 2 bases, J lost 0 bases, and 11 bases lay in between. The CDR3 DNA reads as TGTGCCAGCAGCGTCGGGGGTGCCATGAACACTGAAGCTTTCTTT. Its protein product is CASSVGGAMNTEAFF.

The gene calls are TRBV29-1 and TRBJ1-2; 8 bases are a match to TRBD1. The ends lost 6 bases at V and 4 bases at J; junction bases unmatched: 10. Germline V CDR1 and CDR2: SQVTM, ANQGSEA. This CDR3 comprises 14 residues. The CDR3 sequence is CSVWTGSRAYGYTF. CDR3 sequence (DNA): TGCAGCGTCTGGACAGGGTCAAGAGCCTATGGCTACACCTTC.